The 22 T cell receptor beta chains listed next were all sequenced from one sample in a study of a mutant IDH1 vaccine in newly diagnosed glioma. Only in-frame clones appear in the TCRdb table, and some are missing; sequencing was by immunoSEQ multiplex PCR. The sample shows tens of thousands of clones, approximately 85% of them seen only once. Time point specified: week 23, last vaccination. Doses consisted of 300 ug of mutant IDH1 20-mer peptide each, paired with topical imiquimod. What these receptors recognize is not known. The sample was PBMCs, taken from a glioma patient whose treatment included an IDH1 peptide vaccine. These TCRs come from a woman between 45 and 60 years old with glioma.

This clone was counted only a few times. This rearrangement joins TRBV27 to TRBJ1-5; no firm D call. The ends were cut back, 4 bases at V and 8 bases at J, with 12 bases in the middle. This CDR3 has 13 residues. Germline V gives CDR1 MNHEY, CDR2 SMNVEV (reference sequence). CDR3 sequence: CASSSGLYEPQHF. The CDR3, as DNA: TGTGCCAGCAGTTCTGGGCTTTATGAGCCCCAGCATTTT.

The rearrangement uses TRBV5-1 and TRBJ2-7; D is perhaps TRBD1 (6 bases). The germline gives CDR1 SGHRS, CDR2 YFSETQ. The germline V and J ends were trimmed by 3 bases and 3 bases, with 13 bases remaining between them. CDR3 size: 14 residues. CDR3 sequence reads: CASSYGQSNYEQYF. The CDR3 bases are TGCGCCAGCAGCTATGGACAGAGCAACTACGAGCAGTACTTC.

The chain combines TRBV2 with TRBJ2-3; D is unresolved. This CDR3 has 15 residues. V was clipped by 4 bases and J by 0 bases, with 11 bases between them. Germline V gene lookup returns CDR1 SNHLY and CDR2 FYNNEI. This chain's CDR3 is CASSVSRSSTDTQYF. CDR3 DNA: TGTGCCAGCAGTGTGAGCCGCTCTAGCACAGATACGCAGTATTTT.

The CDR3 bases are TGTGCCAGCACGGCAGGGCGGAACACTGAAGCTTTCTTT. Translation gives CASTAGRNTEAFF. This chain connects TRBV7-9 to TRBJ1-1, with D possibly matching TRBD1 (5 bases). The CDR3 totals 13 residues. Germline CDR1 is SEHNR and CDR2 is FQNEAQ (reference sequence). Trimming took off 7 bases at V and 1 base at J, with 10 bases between the two ends.

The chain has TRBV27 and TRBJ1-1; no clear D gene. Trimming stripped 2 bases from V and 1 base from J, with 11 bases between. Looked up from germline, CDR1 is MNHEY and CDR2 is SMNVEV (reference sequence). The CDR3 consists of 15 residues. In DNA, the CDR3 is TGTGCCAGCAGTTTAGGGATGAACCGGAACACTGAAGCTTTCTTT. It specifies CASSLGMNRNTEAFF.

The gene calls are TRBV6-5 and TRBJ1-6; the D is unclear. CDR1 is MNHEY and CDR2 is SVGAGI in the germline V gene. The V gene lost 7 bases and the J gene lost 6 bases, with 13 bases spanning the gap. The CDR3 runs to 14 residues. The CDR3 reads CASTPGSSNSPLHF. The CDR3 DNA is TGTGCCAGCACCCCCGGGTCGAGTAATTCACCCCTCCACTTT.

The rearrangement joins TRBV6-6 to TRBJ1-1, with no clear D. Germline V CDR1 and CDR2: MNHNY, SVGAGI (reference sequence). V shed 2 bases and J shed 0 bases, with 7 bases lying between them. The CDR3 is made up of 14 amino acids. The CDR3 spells CASSYEGMNTEAFF. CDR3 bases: TGTGCCAGCAGTTACGAGGGTATGAACACTGAAGCTTTCTTT.

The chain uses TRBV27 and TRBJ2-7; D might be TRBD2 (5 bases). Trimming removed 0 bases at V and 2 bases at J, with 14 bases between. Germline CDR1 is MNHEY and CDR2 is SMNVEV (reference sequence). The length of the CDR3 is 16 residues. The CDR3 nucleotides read TGTGCCAGCAGTTTATCGATACGGGGTGTGGCCTACGAGCAGTACTTC. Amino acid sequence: CASSLSIRGVAYEQYF.

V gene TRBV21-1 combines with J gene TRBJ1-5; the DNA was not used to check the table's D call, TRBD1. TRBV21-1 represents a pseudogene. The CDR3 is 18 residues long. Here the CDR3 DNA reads TGTGCCAGCAGCAACCCGCCGGGACAGGGCCGGGACAATCAGCCCCAGCATTTT. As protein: CASSNPPGQGRDNQPQHF.

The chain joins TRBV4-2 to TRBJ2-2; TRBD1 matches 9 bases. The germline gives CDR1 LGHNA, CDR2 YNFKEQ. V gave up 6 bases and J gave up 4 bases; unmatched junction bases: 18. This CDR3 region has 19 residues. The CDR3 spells CASSYLATPGQGLTGELFF. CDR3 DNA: TGTGCCAGCAGTTATCTAGCAACTCCGGGACAGGGTCTCACCGGGGAGCTGTTTTTT.

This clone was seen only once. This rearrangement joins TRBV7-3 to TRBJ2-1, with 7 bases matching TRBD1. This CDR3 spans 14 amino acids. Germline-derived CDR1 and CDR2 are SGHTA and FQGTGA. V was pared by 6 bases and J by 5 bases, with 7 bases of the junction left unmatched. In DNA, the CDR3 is TGTGCCAGCAGTGCAGGACAGGTAGACAATGAGCAGTTCTTC. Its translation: CASSAGQVDNEQFF. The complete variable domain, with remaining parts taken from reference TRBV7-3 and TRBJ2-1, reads GAGVSQTPSNKVTEKGKYVELRCDPISGHTALYWYRQSLGQGPEFLIYFQGTGAADDSGLPNDRFFAVRPEGSVSTLKIQRTERGDSAVYLCASSAGQVDNEQFFGPGTRLTVL.

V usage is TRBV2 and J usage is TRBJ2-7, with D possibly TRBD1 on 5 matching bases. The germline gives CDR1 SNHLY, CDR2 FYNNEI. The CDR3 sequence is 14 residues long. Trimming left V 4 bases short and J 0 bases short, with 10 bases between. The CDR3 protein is CASSGAGLSYEQYF. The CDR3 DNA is TGTGCCAGCAGTGGTGCAGGGCTCTCCTACGAGCAGTACTTC.

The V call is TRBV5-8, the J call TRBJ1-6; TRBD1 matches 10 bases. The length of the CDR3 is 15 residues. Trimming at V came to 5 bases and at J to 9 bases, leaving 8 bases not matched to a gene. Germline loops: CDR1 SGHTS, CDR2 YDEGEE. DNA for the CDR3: TGTGCCAGCAGACATCCGGGACAGGGGCTTTCACCCCTCCACTTT. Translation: CASRHPGQGLSPLHF.

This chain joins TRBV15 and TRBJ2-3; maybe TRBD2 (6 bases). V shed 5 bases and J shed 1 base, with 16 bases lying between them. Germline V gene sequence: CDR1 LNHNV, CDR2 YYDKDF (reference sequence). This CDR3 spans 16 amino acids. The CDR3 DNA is TGTGCCACCAGCCCAGGAAGGAGGGGCGGCACAGATACGCAGTATTTT. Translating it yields CATSPGRRGGTDTQYF. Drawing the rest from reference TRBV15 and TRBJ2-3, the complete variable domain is DAMVIQNPRYQVTQFGKPVTLSCSQTLNHNVMYWYQQKSSQAPKLLFHYYDKDFNNEADTPDNFQSRRPNTSFCFLDIRSPGLGDTAMYLCATSPGRRGGTDTQYFGPGTRLTVL.

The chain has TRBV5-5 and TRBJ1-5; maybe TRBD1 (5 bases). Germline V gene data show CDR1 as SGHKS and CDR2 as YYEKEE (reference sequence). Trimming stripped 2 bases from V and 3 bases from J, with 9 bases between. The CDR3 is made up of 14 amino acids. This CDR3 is CASSFTGDNQPQHF. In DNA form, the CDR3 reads TGTGCCAGCAGCTTTACAGGTGACAATCAGCCCCAGCATTTT.

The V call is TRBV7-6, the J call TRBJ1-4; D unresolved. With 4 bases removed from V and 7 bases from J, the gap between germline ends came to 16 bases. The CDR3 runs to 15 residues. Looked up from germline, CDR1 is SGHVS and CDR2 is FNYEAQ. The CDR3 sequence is CASSYLLGGREKLFF. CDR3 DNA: TGTGCCAGCAGCTACCTTTTGGGAGGTCGTGAAAAACTGTTTTTT.

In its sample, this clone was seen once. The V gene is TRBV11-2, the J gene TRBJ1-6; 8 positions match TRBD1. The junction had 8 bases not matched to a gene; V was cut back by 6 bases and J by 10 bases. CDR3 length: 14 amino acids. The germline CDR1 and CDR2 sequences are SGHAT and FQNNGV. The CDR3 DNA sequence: TGTGCCAGCAGGTCCCAGGGGGCCGGGTCACCCCTCCACTTT. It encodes CASRSQGAGSPLHF.

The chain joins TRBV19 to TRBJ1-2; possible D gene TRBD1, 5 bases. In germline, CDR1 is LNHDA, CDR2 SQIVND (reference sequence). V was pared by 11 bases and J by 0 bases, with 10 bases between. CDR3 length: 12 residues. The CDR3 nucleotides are TGTGCCGGCTCGACAGCTAACTATGGCTACACCTTC. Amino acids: CAGSTANYGYTF.

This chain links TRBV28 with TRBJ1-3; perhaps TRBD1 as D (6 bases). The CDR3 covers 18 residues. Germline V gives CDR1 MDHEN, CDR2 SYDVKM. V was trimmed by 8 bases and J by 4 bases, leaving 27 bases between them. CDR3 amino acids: CASERGGSAGVGGNTIYF. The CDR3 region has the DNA TGTGCCAGCGAGAGAGGGGGTTCAGCAGGGGTGGGAGGAAACACCATATATTTT.

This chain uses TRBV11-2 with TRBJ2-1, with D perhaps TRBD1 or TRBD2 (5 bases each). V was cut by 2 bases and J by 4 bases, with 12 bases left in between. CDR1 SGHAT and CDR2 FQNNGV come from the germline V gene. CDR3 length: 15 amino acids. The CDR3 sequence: CASSLMGTGYNEQFF. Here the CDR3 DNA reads TGTGCCAGCAGCTTAATGGGGACGGGTTACAATGAGCAGTTCTTC.

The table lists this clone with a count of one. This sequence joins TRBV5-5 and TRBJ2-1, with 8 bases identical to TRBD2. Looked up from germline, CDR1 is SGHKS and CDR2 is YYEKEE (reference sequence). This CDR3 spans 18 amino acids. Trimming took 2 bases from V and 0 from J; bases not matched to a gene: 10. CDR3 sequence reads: CASSFTGTSGSSYNEQFF. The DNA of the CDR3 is TGTGCCAGCAGCTTTACAGGAACTAGCGGAAGCTCCTACAATGAGCAGTTCTTC.

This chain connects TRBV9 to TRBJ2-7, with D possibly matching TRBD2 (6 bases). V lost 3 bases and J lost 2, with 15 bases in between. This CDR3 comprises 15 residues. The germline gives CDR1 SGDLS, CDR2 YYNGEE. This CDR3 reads CASSEETGAAYEQYF. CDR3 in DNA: TGTGCCAGCAGCGAAGAGACGGGAGCGGCCTACGAGCAGTACTTC.